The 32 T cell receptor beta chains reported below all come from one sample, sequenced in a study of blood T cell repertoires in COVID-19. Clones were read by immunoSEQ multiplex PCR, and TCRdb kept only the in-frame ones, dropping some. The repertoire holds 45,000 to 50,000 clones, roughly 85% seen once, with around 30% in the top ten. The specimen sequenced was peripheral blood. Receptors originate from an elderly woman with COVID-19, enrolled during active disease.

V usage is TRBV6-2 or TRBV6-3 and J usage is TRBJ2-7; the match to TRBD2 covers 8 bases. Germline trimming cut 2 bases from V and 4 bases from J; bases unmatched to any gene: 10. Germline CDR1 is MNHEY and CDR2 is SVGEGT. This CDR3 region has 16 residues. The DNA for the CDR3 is TGTGCCAGCAGTTACGCGGGAGGCCTATCTTCTTACGAGCAGTACTTC. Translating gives CASSYAGGLSSYEQYF.

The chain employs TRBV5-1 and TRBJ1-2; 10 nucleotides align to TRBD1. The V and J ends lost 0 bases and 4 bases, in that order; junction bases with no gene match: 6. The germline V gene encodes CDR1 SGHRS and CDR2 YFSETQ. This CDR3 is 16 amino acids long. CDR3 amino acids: CASSLEGTGAFYGYTF. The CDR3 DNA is TGCGCCAGCAGCTTGGAGGGGACAGGGGCCTTCTATGGCTACACCTTC. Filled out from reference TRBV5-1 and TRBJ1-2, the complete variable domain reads KAGVTQTPRYLIKTRGQQVTLSCSPISGHRSVSWYQQTPGQGLQFLFEYFSETQRNKGNFPGRFSGRQFSNSRSEMNVSTLELGDSALYLCASSLEGTGAFYGYTFGSGTRLTVV.

DNA for the CDR3: TGTGCCAGCTCTCCGGGGACTAGCGAGAACACCGGGGAGCTGTTTTTT. Translated, it gives CASSPGTSENTGELFF. The chain couples TRBV18 to TRBJ2-2; 10 nucleotides match TRBD2. The V segment lost 6 bases and the J segment 1 base; nucleotides outside the gene matches: 5. The CDR3 totals 16 residues. Germline assignment: CDR1 KGHSH and CDR2 LQKENI.

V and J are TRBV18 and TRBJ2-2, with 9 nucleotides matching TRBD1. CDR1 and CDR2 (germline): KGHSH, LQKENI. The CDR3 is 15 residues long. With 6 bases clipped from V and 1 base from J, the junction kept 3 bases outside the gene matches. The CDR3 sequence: CASSPGQGNTGELFF. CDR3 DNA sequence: TGTGCCAGCTCCCCGGGACAGGGGAACACCGGGGAGCTGTTTTTT.

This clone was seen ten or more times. The CDR3 DNA reads TGTGCCAGCAGTGCCAAGGGACTAGCGGGAGGGTACCTCTCCTACGAGCAGTACTTC. Its translation: CASSAKGLAGGYLSYEQYF. The rearrangement uses TRBV27 and TRBJ2-7, with 16 positions matching TRBD2. CDR1 and CDR2 (germline): MNHEY, SMNVEV (reference sequence). This CDR3 region has 19 residues. The V gene end was trimmed by 5 bases and the J gene end by 0 bases; junction bases not matched to a gene: 10.

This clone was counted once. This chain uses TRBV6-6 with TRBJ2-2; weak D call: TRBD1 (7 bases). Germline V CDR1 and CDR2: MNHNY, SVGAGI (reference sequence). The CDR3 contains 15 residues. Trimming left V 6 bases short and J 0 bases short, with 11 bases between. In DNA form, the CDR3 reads TGTGCCAGCAGGCGGGACAGCTCGAACACCGGGGAGCTGTTTTTT. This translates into CASRRDSSNTGELFF.

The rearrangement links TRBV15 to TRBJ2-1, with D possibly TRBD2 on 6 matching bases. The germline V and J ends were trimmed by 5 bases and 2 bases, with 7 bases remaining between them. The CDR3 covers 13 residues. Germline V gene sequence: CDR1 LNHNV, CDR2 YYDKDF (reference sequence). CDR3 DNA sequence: TGTGCCACCAGCGCGGGACCCTACAATGAGCAGTTCTTC. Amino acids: CATSAGPYNEQFF.

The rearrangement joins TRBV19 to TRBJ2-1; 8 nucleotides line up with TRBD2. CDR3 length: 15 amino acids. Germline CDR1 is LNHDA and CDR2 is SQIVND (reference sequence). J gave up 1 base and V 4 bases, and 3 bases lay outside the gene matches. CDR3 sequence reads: CASSSGGRSYNEQFF. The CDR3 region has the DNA TGTGCCAGTAGTAGCGGGGGGCGGTCCTACAATGAGCAGTTCTTC.

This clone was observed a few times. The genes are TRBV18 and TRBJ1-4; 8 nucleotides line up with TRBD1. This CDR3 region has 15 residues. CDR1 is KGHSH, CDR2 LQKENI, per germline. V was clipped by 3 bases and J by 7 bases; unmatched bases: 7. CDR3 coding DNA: TGTGCCAGCTCACCGGGGACAGGATCTTTTGAAAAACTGTTTTTT. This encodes CASSPGTGSFEKLFF.

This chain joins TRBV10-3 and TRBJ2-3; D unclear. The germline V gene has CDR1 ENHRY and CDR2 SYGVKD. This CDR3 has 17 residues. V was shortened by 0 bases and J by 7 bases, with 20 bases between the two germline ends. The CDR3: CAISESEVRTPLNTQYF. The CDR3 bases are TGTGCCATCAGTGAGTCTGAGGTCCGAACTCCTTTGAATACGCAGTATTTT.

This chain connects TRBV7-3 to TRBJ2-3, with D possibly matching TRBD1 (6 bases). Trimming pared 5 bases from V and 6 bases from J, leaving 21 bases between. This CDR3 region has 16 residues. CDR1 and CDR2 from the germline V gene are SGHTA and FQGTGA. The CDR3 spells CASSQGMGIRGDTQYF. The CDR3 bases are TGTGCCAGCAGCCAAGGAATGGGGATAAGGGGGGATACGCAGTATTTT.

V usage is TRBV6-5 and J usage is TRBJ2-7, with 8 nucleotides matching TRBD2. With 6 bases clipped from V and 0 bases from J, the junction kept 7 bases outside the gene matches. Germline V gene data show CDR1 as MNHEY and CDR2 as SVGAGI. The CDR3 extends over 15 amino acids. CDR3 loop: CASSRSGVSSYEQYF. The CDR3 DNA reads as TGTGCCAGCAGCCGTAGCGGGGTGAGCTCCTACGAGCAGTACTTC.

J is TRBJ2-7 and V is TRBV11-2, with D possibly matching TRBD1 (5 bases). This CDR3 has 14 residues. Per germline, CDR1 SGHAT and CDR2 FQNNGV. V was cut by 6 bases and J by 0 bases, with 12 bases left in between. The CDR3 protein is CASSSQVSSYEQYF. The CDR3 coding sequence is TGTGCCAGCAGTTCACAGGTTAGCTCCTACGAGCAGTACTTC.

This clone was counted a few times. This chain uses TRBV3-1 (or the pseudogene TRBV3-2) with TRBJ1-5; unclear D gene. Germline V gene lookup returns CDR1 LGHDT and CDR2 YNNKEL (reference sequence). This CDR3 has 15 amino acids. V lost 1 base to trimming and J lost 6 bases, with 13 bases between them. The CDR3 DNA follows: TGTGCCAGCAGCCAAGGCCCCTCTGGAGGTCAGCCCCAGCATTTT. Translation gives CASSQGPSGGQPQHF.

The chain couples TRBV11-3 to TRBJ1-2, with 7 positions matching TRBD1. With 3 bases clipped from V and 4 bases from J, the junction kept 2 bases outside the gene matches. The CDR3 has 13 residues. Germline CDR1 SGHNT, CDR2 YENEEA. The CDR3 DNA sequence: TGTGCCAGCAGCTTGTCAGGGGGCTATGGCTACACCTTC. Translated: CASSLSGGYGYTF.

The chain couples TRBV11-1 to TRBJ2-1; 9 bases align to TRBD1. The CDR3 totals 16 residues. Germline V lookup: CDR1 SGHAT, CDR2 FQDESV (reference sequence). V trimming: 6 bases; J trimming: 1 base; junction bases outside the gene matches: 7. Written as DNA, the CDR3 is TGTGCCAGCAGTCCGGGACAGGGTCGGTCCTACAATGAGCAGTTCTTC. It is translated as CASSPGQGRSYNEQFF.

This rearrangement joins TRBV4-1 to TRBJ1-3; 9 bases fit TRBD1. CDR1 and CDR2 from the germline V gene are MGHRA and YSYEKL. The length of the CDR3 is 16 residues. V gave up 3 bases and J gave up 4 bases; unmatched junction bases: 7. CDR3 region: CASSHPGTGRGNTIYF. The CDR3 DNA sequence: TGCGCCAGCAGCCATCCCGGGACAGGGAGAGGAAACACCATATATTTT.

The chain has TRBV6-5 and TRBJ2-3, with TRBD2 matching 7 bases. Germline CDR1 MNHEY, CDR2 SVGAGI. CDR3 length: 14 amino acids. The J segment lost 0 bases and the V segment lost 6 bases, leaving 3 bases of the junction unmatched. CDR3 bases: TGTGCCAGCAGCGGACTAGGTAGCACAGATACGCAGTATTTT. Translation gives CASSGLGSTDTQYF.

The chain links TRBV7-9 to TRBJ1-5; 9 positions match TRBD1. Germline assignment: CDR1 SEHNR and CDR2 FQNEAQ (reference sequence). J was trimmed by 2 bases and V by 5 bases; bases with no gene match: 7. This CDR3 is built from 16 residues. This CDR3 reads CASSRTGGEGNQPQHF. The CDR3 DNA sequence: TGTGCCAGCAGCCGTACAGGGGGCGAAGGCAATCAGCCCCAGCATTTT.

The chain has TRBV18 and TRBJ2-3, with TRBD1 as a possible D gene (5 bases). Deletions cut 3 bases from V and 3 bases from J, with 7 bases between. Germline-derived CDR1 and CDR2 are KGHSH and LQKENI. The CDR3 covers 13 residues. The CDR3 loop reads CASSPQGTDTQYF. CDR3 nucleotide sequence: TGTGCCAGCTCACCGCAGGGTACAGATACGCAGTATTTT. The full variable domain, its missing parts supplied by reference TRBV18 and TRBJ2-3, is NAGVMQNPRHLVRRRGQEARLRCSPMKGHSHVYWYRQLPEEGLKFMVYLQKENIIDESGMPKERFSAEFPKEGPSILRIQQVVRGDSAAYFCASSPQGTDTQYFGPGTRLTVL.

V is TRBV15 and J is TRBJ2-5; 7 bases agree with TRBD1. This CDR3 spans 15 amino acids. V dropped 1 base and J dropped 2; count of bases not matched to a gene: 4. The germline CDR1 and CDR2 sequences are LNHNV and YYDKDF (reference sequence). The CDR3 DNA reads TGTGCCACCAGCAGAGTACAGGGGCGGCAAGAGACCCAGTACTTC. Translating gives CATSRVQGRQETQYF.

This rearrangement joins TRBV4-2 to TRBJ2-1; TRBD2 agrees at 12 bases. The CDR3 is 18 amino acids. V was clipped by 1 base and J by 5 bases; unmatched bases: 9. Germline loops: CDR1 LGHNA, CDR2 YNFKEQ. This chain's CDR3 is CASSQAGLRTSGNNEQFF. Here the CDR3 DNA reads TGTGCCAGCAGCCAAGCAGGCCTCCGGACTAGCGGGAACAATGAGCAGTTCTTC.

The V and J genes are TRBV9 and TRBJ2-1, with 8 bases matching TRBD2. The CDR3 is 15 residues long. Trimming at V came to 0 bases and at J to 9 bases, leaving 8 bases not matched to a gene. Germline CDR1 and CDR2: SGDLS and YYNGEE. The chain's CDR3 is CASSVDDGRATEQFF. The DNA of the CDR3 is TGTGCCAGCAGCGTAGATGACGGGAGGGCCACTGAGCAGTTCTTC.

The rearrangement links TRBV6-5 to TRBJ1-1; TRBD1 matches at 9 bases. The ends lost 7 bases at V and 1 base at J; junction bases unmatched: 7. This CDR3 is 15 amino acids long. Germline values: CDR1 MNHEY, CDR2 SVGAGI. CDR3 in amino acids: CASTGTGTPNTEAFF. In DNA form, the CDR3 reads TGTGCCAGCACCGGGACAGGGACCCCGAACACTGAAGCTTTCTTT.

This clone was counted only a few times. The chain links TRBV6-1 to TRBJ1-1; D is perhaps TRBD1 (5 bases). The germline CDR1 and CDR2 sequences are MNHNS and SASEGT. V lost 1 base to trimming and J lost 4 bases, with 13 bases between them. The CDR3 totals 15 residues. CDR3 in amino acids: CASSEGWGVGTEAFF. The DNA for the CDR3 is TGTGCCAGCAGTGAAGGATGGGGGGTGGGCACTGAAGCTTTCTTT.

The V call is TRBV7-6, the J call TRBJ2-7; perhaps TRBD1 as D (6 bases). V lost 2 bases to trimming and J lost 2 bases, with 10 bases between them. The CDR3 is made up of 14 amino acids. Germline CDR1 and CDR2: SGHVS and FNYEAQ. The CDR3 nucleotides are TGTGCCAGCAGCTTAAGAACAGGGCCCTACGAGCAGTACTTC. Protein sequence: CASSLRTGPYEQYF.

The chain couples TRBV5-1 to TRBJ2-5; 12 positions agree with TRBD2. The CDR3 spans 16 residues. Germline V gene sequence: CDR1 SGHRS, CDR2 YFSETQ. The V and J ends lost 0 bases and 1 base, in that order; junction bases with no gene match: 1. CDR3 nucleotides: TGCGCCAGCAGCTTGGGACTAGCGGGGGCCCAAGAGACCCAGTACTTC. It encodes CASSLGLAGAQETQYF.

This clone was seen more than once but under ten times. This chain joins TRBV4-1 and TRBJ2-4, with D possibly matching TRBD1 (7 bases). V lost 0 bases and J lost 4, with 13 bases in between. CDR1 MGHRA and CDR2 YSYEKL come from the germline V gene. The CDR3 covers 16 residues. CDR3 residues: CASSQEAGTVKNIQYF. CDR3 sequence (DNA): TGCGCCAGCAGCCAAGAGGCGGGGACAGTAAAAAACATTCAGTACTTC.

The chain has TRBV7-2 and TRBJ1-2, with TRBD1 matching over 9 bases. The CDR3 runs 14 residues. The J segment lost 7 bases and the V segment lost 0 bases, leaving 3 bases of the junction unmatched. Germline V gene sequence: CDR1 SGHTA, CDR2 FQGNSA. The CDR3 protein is CASSLATGGSGYTF. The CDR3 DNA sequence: TGTGCCAGCAGCTTAGCGACAGGGGGGAGTGGCTACACCTTC.

The CDR3 is CASSVQRTGEAFF. The DNA of the CDR3 is TGTGCCAGCAGTGTACAAAGGACAGGGGAAGCTTTCTTT. The chain links TRBV2 to TRBJ1-1; 8 bases map to TRBD1. The CDR3 is 13 residues long. Germline V gene sequence: CDR1 SNHLY, CDR2 FYNNEI. V lost 4 bases to trimming and J lost 8 bases; unmatched junction nucleotides: 6.

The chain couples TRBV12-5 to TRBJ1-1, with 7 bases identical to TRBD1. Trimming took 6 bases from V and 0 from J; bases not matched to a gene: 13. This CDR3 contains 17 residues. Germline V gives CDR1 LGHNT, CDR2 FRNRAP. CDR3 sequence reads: CASGSTFLQGLNTEAFF. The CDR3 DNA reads TGTGCTAGTGGCTCCACATTCCTACAGGGGTTGAACACTGAAGCTTTCTTT.

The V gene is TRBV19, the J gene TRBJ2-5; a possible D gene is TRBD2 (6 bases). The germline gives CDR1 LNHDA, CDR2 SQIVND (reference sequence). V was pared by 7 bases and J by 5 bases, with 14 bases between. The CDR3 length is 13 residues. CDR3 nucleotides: TGTGCCAGTAAGGGCGGGGCACGGGAGACCCAGTACTTC. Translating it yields CASKGGARETQYF.